This T cell receptor (beta chain) was retrieved from a study of OX40 agonist ivuxolimab in advanced cancers. Study context: Participants, 82.7% male, averaged approximately 65 years of age, ranging from about 23 to 90.

The CDR3 loop spans 13 amino acids. Germline V gives CDR1 SGHRS, CDR2 YFSETQ. V lost 4 bases, J lost 1 base, and 8 bases lay in between. Blood was sampled at baseline, cycle 4 day 1, and cycle 7 day 1. Findings and limits, study-wide: The authors did not determine the antigen specificity of the expanded peripheral T cells. Doses of 0.1 to 3.0 mg/kg were accompanied by clonal expansion of CD4+ and CD8+ blood T cells by week 6.

This clone appeared a few times. Its target is not known. Data came from immunoSEQ multiplex PCR; TCRdb stores just in-frame clones and leaves some out. Found here are about 33,000 clones, 74% of them singletons; the top ten hold around 12%. Sequences were derived from CD4+ or CD8+ T cells sorted from blood, sampled in a trial of the OX40 agonist ivuxolimab. This sequence joins TRBV5-1 and TRBJ1-1; D call uncertain. The sequence was collected from an adult with an advanced solid tumor such as melanoma, head and neck, liver or kidney cancer. The CDR3 loop is CASSRYGNTEAFF. CDR3 in DNA: TGCGCCAGCAGCCGTTACGGGAACACTGAAGCTTTCTTT.